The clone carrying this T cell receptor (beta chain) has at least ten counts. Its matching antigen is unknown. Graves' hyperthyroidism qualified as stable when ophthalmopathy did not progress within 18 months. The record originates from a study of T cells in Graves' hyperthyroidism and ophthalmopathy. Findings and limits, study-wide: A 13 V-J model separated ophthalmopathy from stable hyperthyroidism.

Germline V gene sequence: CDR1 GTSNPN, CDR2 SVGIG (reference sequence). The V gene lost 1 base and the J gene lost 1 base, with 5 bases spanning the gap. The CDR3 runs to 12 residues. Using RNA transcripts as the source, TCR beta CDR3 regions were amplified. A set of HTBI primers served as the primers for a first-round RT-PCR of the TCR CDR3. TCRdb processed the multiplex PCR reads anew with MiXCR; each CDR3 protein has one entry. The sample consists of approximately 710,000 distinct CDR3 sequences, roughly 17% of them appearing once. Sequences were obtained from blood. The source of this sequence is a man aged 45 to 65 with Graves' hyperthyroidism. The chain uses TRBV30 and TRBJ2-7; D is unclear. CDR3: CAWSESSYEQYF. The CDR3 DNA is TGTGCCTGGAGTGAAAGTTCCTACGAGCAGTACTTC.